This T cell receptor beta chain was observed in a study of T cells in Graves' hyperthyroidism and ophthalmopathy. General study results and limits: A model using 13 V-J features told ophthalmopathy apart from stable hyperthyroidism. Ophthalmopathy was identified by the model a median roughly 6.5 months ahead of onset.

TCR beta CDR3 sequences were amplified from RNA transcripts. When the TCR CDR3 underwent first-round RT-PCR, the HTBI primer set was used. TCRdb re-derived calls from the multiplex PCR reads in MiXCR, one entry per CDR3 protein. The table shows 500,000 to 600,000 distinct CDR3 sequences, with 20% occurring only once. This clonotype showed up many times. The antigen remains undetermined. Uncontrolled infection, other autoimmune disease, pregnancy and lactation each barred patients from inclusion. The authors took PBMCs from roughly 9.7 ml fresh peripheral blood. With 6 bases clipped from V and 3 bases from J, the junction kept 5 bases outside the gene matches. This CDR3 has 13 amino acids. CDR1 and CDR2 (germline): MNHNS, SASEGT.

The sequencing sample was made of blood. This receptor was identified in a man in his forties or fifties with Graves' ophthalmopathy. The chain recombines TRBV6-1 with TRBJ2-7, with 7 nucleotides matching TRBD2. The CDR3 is CASRLAQIYEQYF. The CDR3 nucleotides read TGTGCCAGCAGACTAGCGCAGATCTACGAGCAGTACTTC.